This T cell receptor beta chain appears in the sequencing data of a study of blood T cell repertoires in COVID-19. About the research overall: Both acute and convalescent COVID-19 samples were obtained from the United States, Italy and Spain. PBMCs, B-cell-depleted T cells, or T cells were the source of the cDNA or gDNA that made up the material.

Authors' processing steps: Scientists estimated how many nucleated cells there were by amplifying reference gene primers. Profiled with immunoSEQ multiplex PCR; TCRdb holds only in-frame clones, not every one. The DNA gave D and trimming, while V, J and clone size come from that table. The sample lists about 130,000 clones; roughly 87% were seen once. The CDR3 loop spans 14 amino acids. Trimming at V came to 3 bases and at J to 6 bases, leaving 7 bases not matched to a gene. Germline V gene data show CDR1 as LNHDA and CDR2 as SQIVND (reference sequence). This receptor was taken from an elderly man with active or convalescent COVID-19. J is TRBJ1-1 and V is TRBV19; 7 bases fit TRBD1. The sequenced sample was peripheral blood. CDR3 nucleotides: TGTGCCAGTAGTATCCTACGACAGGGCGCTGAAGCTTTCTTT. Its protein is CASSILRQGAEAFF.